These 2 T cell receptor beta chains were sequenced from one sample in a study of T-cell reconstitution after alpha-beta-depleted transplantation in children. Library preparation (for TCRbeta) was performed with unique molecular identifiers. TCRdb analysed the PCR reads with MiXCR anew, one entry per CDR3 protein. The repertoire consists of 600,000 to 700,000 distinct CDR3 sequences, with 16% occurring once and the leading ten covering approximately 1.1%. Sequenced material: PBMCs from the stem cell graft donor, taken from the stem cell graft. The receptors were sampled from a human donor who donated a stem cell graft to a child with acute myeloid leukemia.

This clonotype has ten or more counts. V usage is TRBV4-2 and J usage is TRBJ2-1; no reliable D call. CDR3 length: 13 residues. Between the trimmed V and J ends, which lost 1 base and 8 bases, there was a span of 9 bases. Germline V gene sequence: CDR1 LGHNA, CDR2 YNFKEQ. CDR3 protein: CASSQAGRDEQFF. The CDR3 nucleotides are TGTGCCAGCAGCCAAGCAGGACGTGATGAGCAGTTCTTC.

There are a few counts of this clonotype. This sequence joins TRBV7-3 and TRBJ2-2; D gene ambiguous. V lost 1 base and J 6 bases, leaving 6 bases between the germline ends. The germline V gene has CDR1 SGHTA and CDR2 FQGTGA. This CDR3 contains 13 residues. The CDR3 sequence: CASSLIHAGELFF. The CDR3 coding sequence is TGTGCCAGCAGCTTAATACACGCCGGGGAGCTGTTTTTT.